Each of the 11 T cell receptor beta chains below was sequenced from the same sample in a study of shared clonotypes between healthy human individuals. Only in-frame clones appear in the TCRdb table, and some are missing; sequencing was by immunoSEQ multiplex PCR. Among 850,000 to 1,100,000 clones listed, approximately 77% were seen once. Sequenced material: memory CD4+ T cells from PBMCs. Stated subset: CD45RA-negative fraction. Every receptor here comes from a man aged 18 to 30 in good health. Some clones in this sample may be carry-over from other donors' samples.

The chain employs TRBV9 and TRBJ2-1; 7 bases align to TRBD2. This CDR3 comprises 15 residues. Trimming at V came to 1 base and at J to 4 bases, leaving 5 bases not matched to a gene. Germline CDR1 SGDLS, CDR2 YYNGEE. DNA for the CDR3: TGTGCCAGCAGCGTAACGCGGGAGCTTTACAATGAGCAGTTCTTC. Translation: CASSVTRELYNEQFF.

This chain connects TRBV6-4 to TRBJ2-7; no clear D gene. V was trimmed by 4 bases and J by 4 bases, leaving 5 bases between them. The CDR3 is 11 residues long. The germline gives CDR1 MRHNA, CDR2 SNTAGT. The CDR3 spells CASSGVYEQYF. The CDR3 DNA sequence: TGTGCCAGCAGTGGCGTATACGAGCAGTACTTC.

The V call is TRBV28, the J call TRBJ1-4; 9 bases align to TRBD1. This CDR3 contains 15 residues. With 6 bases clipped from V and 4 bases from J, the junction kept 6 bases outside the gene matches. Germline-derived CDR1 and CDR2 are MDHEN and SYDVKM. The CDR3 coding sequence is TGTGCCAGCAGCCCCCGGACAGGGGTTAATGAAAAACTGTTTTTT. Translation: CASSPRTGVNEKLFF.

The chain couples TRBV5-1 to TRBJ2-3; possibly TRBD2 for D (6 bases). The CDR3 extends over 16 amino acids. Germline V gene sequence: CDR1 SGHRS, CDR2 YFSETQ. V was pared by 1 base and J by 1 base, with 13 bases between. In nucleotides, the CDR3 is TGCGCCAGCAGCTTGACTGGGAGGTCGGGCACAGATACGCAGTATTTT. It codes for CASSLTGRSGTDTQYF.

The gene calls are TRBV7-2 and TRBJ2-2, with 8 bases matching TRBD1. The CDR3 covers 15 residues. Germline V lookup: CDR1 SGHTA, CDR2 FQGNSA. Germline trimming cut 1 base from V and 5 bases from J; bases unmatched to any gene: 3. The CDR3 loop reads CASSLGRGRTGELFF. DNA for the CDR3: TGTGCCAGCAGCTTAGGCAGGGGGCGGACCGGGGAGCTGTTTTTT.

Concerning this clone itself: Within the sample, other DNA sequences also encode this same CDR3. The V and J genes are TRBV5-1 and TRBJ2-6; D is ambiguous. This CDR3 region has 16 residues. The V end was cut by 0 bases, the J end by 0 bases, with 7 bases between. Germline V gene data show CDR1 as SGHRS and CDR2 as YFSETQ. DNA for the CDR3: TGCGCCAGCAGCTTGGCCCCAAGCTCTGGGGCCAACGTCCTGACTTTC. It yields the protein CASSLAPSSGANVLTF. Complete variable domain (other parts from reference TRBV5-1 and TRBJ2-6): KAGVTQTPRYLIKTRGQQVTLSCSPISGHRSVSWYQQTPGQGLQFLFEYFSETQRNKGNFPGRFSGRQFSNSRSEMNVSTLELGDSALYLCASSLAPSSGANVLTFGAGSRLTVL.

This chain uses TRBV11-1 with TRBJ2-7; no clear D. V was cut by 0 bases and J by 6 bases, with 12 bases left in between. Germline CDR1 is SGHAT and CDR2 is FQDESV (reference sequence). The CDR3 totals 14 residues. CDR3 sequence reads: CASSLAGPSGEQYF. The CDR3 DNA reads as TGTGCCAGCAGCTTAGCTGGTCCCTCGGGCGAGCAGTACTTC.

The V gene is TRBV5-8, the J gene TRBJ1-2; 8 bases agree with TRBD1. The ends lost 3 bases at V and 5 bases at J; junction bases unmatched: 6. CDR1 and CDR2 from the germline V gene are SGHTS and YDEGEE. The CDR3 runs 14 residues. CDR3 sequence (DNA): TGTGCCAGCAGCTGGACAGGGACAGCATATGGCTACACCTTC. It specifies CASSWTGTAYGYTF.

The chain carries TRBV5-1 and TRBJ2-7; 7 bases agree with TRBD2. Germline trimming cut 0 bases from V and 7 bases from J; bases unmatched to any gene: 7. This CDR3 region has 14 residues. In germline, CDR1 is SGHRS, CDR2 YFSETQ. The CDR3 bases are TGCGCCAGCAGCTTGGCCGCAGGGAGGGAGGAGCAGTACTTC. Translated: CASSLAAGREEQYF.

V and J are TRBV30 and TRBJ1-1; D is undetermined. The CDR3 is 13 amino acids. The V end lost 0 bases, the J end lost 9 bases, and 14 bases lay between the germline ends. Germline CDR1 GTSNPN, CDR2 SVGIG (reference sequence). The CDR3 coding sequence is TGTGCCTGGAGTGTCTGGGGAATGGGCCAAGCTTTCTTT. The encoded protein is CAWSVWGMGQAFF.

The V and J genes are TRBV18 and TRBJ1-2, with a possible D match to TRBD1 (5 bases). The CDR3 is 13 residues long. Trimming cost V 3 bases and J 4 bases, with 9 bases left between them. Looked up from germline, CDR1 is KGHSH and CDR2 is LQKENI. CDR3 DNA: TGTGCCAGCTCACCGGGGCAGATCTATGGCTACACCTTC. Translated: CASSPGQIYGYTF.